Each of the 20 T cell receptor beta chains below was sequenced from the same sample in a study of identical twins. Each CDR3 protein is one row after TCRdb ran MiXCR on the 5' RACE reads. The data hold around 510,000 distinct CDR3 sequences, with roughly an eighth observed a single time. The data were also submitted as part of a second study, on yellow fever vaccine responses in identical twins.

The sequenced material came from CD4+ T cells sorted from blood. These receptors were obtained from a woman under 30 in good health.

This clonotype came up many times. The chain combines TRBV5-1 with TRBJ2-1; D gene uncertain. Trimming took 4 bases from V and 5 from J, leaving 13 bases between them. CDR1 and CDR2 (germline): SGHRS, YFSETQ. There are 14 residues in the CDR3. CDR3 loop: CASSQGPGDNEQFF. The CDR3 DNA reads as TGCGCCAGCAGCCAAGGACCGGGCGACAATGAGCAGTTCTTC.

This chain uses TRBV20-1 with TRBJ2-1; TRBD2 aligns across 10 bases. This CDR3 region has 13 residues. The V and J ends lost 8 bases and 3 bases, in that order; junction bases with no gene match: 4. Germline-derived CDR1 and CDR2 are DFQATT and SNEGSKA (reference sequence). CDR3 bases: TGCAGTCCTACTAGCGGGAACTACAATGAGCAGTTCTTC. Protein: CSPTSGNYNEQFF.

The sample holds a few counts of this clonotype. The gene calls are TRBV25-1 and TRBJ2-1; no reliable D call. V gave up 10 bases and J gave up 12 bases, with 25 bases separating them. This CDR3 contains 14 residues. Germline-derived CDR1 and CDR2 are MGHDK and SYGVNS. The CDR3 DNA sequence: TGTGCCATCGACACCAACCCCCGGCTCCCCAGGCAGTTCTTC. Translating it yields CAIDTNPRLPRQFF.

This clonotype appeared a few times. J is TRBJ1-4 and V is TRBV6-5; TRBD1 aligns across 7 bases. Germline CDR1 is MNHEY and CDR2 is SVGAGI. The trim removed 4 bases at V and 6 bases at J, leaving 5 bases unmatched. This CDR3 has 14 amino acids. This chain's CDR3 is CASSSGTVDEKLFF. CDR3 nucleotide sequence: TGTGCCAGCAGTTCCGGGACAGTTGATGAAAAACTGTTTTTT.

There are a few counts of this clonotype. This chain joins TRBV6-2 or TRBV6-3 and TRBJ2-1; TRBD2 agrees at 9 bases. The germline gives CDR1 MNHEY, CDR2 SVGEGT. The CDR3 runs 15 residues. Germline trimming cut 8 bases from V and 3 bases from J; bases unmatched to any gene: 8. CDR3 DNA: TGTGCCAGCTCTCCTCTAGCGGGGTTCTACAATGAGCAGTTCTTC. This sequence encodes CASSPLAGFYNEQFF.

This clonotype was observed at least ten times. J is TRBJ1-5 and V is TRBV12-3 or TRBV12-4; D is perhaps TRBD1 (6 bases). CDR3 length: 15 amino acids. The germline V and J ends were trimmed by 6 bases and 1 base, with 13 bases remaining between them. The CDR3 region has the DNA TGTGCCAGCAGCTGGCGGGGGGGCAGCAATCAGCCCCAGCATTTT. This translates into CASSWRGGSNQPQHF.

This clonotype has a handful of counts. The J gene is TRBJ2-1, the V gene TRBV19; 8 bases line up with TRBD1. Looked up from germline, CDR1 is LNHDA and CDR2 is SQIVND (reference sequence). Trimming removed 7 bases from V and 8 bases from J; junction bases left unmatched: 7. The CDR3 runs 13 residues. CDR3 sequence reads: CASTRTGSHEQFF. As DNA, the CDR3 is TGTGCCAGTACAAGGACAGGGTCCCATGAGCAGTTCTTC.

A few counts support this clonotype. The chain couples TRBV5-5 to TRBJ1-2, with 7 nucleotides matching TRBD1. This CDR3 has 16 amino acids. Germline CDR1 reads SGHKS; CDR2 reads YYEKEE (reference sequence). Losses at the gene ends were 3 bases for V and 4 bases for J; bases not matched to a gene: 12. CDR3 in DNA: TGTGCCAGCAGCTCCCTCACGGGACAGAAGGGCTATGGCTACACCTTC. Protein: CASSSLTGQKGYGYTF.

This clonotype came up a few times. The gene calls are TRBV7-2 and TRBJ2-5, with 10 bases matching TRBD1. The V segment lost 9 bases and the J segment 5 bases; nucleotides outside the gene matches: 12. Germline V CDR1 and CDR2: SGHTA, FQGNSA. The CDR3 covers 15 residues. CDR3 nucleotides: TGTGCCAGTGCATCCAGACAGGGGGCAAGGGAGACCCAGTACTTC. Its protein product is CASASRQGARETQYF.

This clonotype was counted a few times. This chain joins TRBV21-1 and TRBJ2-3; TRBD1, as called in the table, went unchecked against the DNA. TRBV21-1 counts as a pseudogene. The CDR3 extends over 15 amino acids. CDR3 nucleotide sequence: TGTGCCAGCAGCACCCAGGGGGGGCGCACAGATACGCAGTATTTT. Amino acid sequence: CASSTQGGRTDTQYF.

J is TRBJ2-5 and V is TRBV7-6; a weak D match, TRBD1 (5 bases). CDR1 and CDR2 (germline): SGHVS, FNYEAQ. V lost 3 bases to trimming and J lost 2 bases, with 13 bases between them. The length of the CDR3 is 15 residues. CDR3 residues: CASSFTTGLQETQYF. Written as DNA, the CDR3 is TGTGCCAGCAGCTTTACTACAGGCTTACAAGAGACCCAGTACTTC.

This clonotype was seen a handful of times. The chain employs TRBV24-1 and TRBJ2-5; perhaps TRBD2 as D (7 bases). The V gene's germline CDR1 is KGHDR and CDR2 SFDVKD. This CDR3 is built from 13 residues. The V gene lost 6 bases and the J gene lost 5 bases, with 12 bases spanning the gap. The CDR3 DNA follows: TGTGCCACCAGTCGGGGGGCGGAGGAGACCCAGTACTTC. The encoded protein is CATSRGAEETQYF.

V is TRBV6-1 and J is TRBJ1-6; TRBD1 matches 9 bases. J lost 7 bases, V lost 5 bases, and 6 bases had no gene match. The CDR3 is 15 amino acids. Germline V CDR1 and CDR2: MNHNS, SASEGT. The CDR3 sequence: CASSPQGAGNSPLHF. Written as DNA, the CDR3 is TGTGCCAGCAGTCCACAGGGGGCGGGAAATTCACCCCTCCACTTT.

This clonotype appeared many times. The gene calls are TRBV29-1 and TRBJ2-3; 7 bases map to TRBD2. CDR3 length: 12 residues. The V and J ends lost 3 bases and 8 bases, in that order; junction bases with no gene match: 5. Germline V gives CDR1 SQVTM, CDR2 ANQGSEA. CDR3 coding DNA: TGCAGCGTTGAGCAAGGCGGGGGTACGCAGTATTTT. It codes for CSVEQGGGTQYF.

This clonotype has just a few counts. The chain recombines TRBV11-2 with TRBJ2-3; 8 bases line up with TRBD1. The CDR3 consists of 12 residues. V dropped 2 bases and J dropped 10; count of bases not matched to a gene: 2. The germline V gene has CDR1 SGHAT and CDR2 FQNNGV. The CDR3 is CASSLRTGSQYF. The CDR3, as DNA: TGTGCCAGCAGCTTACGGACAGGGTCGCAGTATTTT.

As to this clonotype: A read error may be the cause here, since a much bigger clone is one base away. CDR3 DNA: TGTGCCAGCAGTATAGCGGGGGTCTCCTACGAGCAGTACTTC. Amino acids: CASSIAGVSYEQYF. This rearrangement joins TRBV12-3 or TRBV12-4 to TRBJ2-7; TRBD2 matches at 9 bases. This CDR3 is built from 14 residues.

This clonotype has more than one count but fewer than ten. The rearrangement uses TRBV20-1 and TRBJ2-5; 7 bases fit TRBD2. The J segment lost 1 base and the V segment lost 2 bases, leaving 10 bases of the junction unmatched. Germline V gives CDR1 DFQATT, CDR2 SNEGSKA (reference sequence). The CDR3 is made up of 16 amino acids. The CDR3 region is CSARSDGRSSQETQYF. The CDR3 nucleotides are TGCAGTGCTAGATCAGACGGGAGGTCTAGCCAAGAGACCCAGTACTTC.

The V and J genes are TRBV23-1 and TRBJ2-3; D perhaps matches TRBD2 (7 bases). TRBV23-1 is an open reading frame, and its role is uncertain. Trimming left V 0 bases short and J 2 bases short, with 12 bases between. The CDR3 covers 16 residues. The CDR3 DNA reads as TGCGCCAGCAGTCAATCCGAGCGGGACAACACAGATACGCAGTATTTT. It codes for CASSQSERDNTDTQYF.

In its sample, this clonotype was seen many times. The junction departs from the called germline gene at one end, perhaps through a read error. The chain employs TRBV5-1 and TRBJ2-6; D unclear. CDR1 and CDR2 (germline): SGHRS, YFSETQ. This CDR3 has 15 residues. CDR3 coding DNA: TGTGCCAGCAGCTTAGGGCCCTCTGGGGCCAACGTCCTGACTTTC. Its translation is CASSLGPSGANVLTF.

This clonotype was recorded once. This chain's CDR3 is CARSLRVQPSEQFF. The CDR3 DNA follows: TGCGCCAGAAGCCTGAGGGTCCAACCCTCAGAGCAGTTCTTC. V gene TRBV5-1 combines with J gene TRBJ2-1, with D perhaps TRBD2 (5 bases). From germline, CDR1 is SGHRS and CDR2 YFSETQ. CDR3 size: 14 residues. The V and J ends lost 8 bases and 10 bases respectively, with 22 bases between them.